The next 27 T cell receptor beta chains were all read from a single sample in a study of T-cell memory formation after mild COVID-19. A single record per CDR3 protein comes from TCRdb applying MiXCR to the 5' RACE reads. The data show 250,000 to 300,000 distinct CDR3 sequences, over 15% seen once. The material sequenced was PBMCs or a T cell subset sorted from them (not recorded which). These receptors were collected from a man younger than 30 who had mild COVID-19 (a few samples of this study predate the infection). Cell type and time point are not known.

This clonotype was seen ten or more times. The chain couples TRBV4-1 to TRBJ2-7; a possible D gene is TRBD1 (6 bases). V dropped 1 base and J dropped 4 bases, with 17 bases sitting between them. This CDR3 region has 16 residues. CDR1 is MGHRA, CDR2 YSYEKL, per germline. DNA for the CDR3: TGCGCCAGCAGCCAAGTGGTGATCGTGAGGGGGTACGAGCAGTACTTC. Translated: CASSQVVIVRGYEQYF.

This clonotype was detected many times. J is TRBJ2-7 and V is TRBV7-4, with TRBD2 matching 7 bases. Germline-derived CDR1 and CDR2 are SGHVT and SQSDAQ. V gave up 1 base and J gave up 0 bases; unmatched junction bases: 15. The CDR3 spans 19 residues. CDR3 residues: CASSLEGVTSQSRSYEQYF. In DNA form, the CDR3 reads TGTGCCAGCAGCTTAGAAGGAGTGACTAGCCAGTCCCGCTCCTACGAGCAGTACTTC. The variable domain in full, completed from reference TRBV7-4 and TRBJ2-7, reads GAGVSQSPRYKVAKRGRDVALRCDSISGHVTLYWYRQTLGQGSEVLTYSQSDAQRDKSGRPSGRFSAERPERSVSTLKIQRTEQGDSAVYLCASSLEGVTSQSRSYEQYFGPGTRLTVT.

The chain uses TRBV6-2 or TRBV6-3 and TRBJ1-1; D unresolved. The V end lost 3 bases, the J end lost 1 base, and 15 bases lay between the germline ends. Germline CDR1 and CDR2: MNHEY and SVGEGT. This CDR3 has 16 amino acids. In DNA form, the CDR3 reads TGTGCCAGCAGTTATCCCCTTGGCGGGGAGAACACTGAAGCTTTCTTT. The encoded protein is CASSYPLGGENTEAFF.

This clonotype was counted a few times. The rearrangement links TRBV10-3 to TRBJ2-5; D possibly uses TRBD1 or TRBD2 (5 bases each). Per germline, CDR1 ENHRY and CDR2 SYGVKD. CDR3 size: 14 residues. Trimming removed 8 bases at V and 4 bases at J, with 17 bases between. The CDR3 nucleotides read TGTGCCATCGGGGTGACTCCTGGGGGAGAGACCCAGTACTTC. This gives the protein CAIGVTPGGETQYF.

This clonotype has a handful of counts. The chain employs TRBV5-1 and TRBJ2-3; 7 bases match TRBD2. V shed 3 bases and J 3 bases; nucleotides not matched to a gene: 7. Germline V gives CDR1 SGHRS, CDR2 YFSETQ. The CDR3 spans 15 residues. The CDR3 is CASSSRGVGTDTQYF. The CDR3 nucleotides read TGCGCCAGCAGCTCACGGGGGGTCGGGACAGATACGCAGTATTTT.

This clonotype was seen a handful of times. The rearrangement links TRBV7-9 to TRBJ2-3; either TRBD1 or TRBD2 may fit D (7 bases each). The CDR3 spans 17 residues. V lost 6 bases and J lost 1, with 20 bases in between. The germline V gene has CDR1 SEHNR and CDR2 FQNEAQ (reference sequence). CDR3 sequence (DNA): TGTGCCAGCAGGTTTCCCAGGGGGGGCGCGGGCACAGATACGCAGTATTTT. Protein sequence: CASRFPRGGAGTDTQYF.

This clonotype was seen more than once but under ten times. This chain uses TRBV6-2 or TRBV6-3 with TRBJ2-3, with D perhaps TRBD1 (5 bases). This CDR3 region has 12 residues. The ends were cut back, 4 bases at V and 6 bases at J, with 8 bases in the middle. Germline CDR1 reads MNHEY; CDR2 reads SVGEGT. CDR3 DNA: TGTGCCAGCAGTTCCAGGGTGGATACGCAGTATTTT. Translating it yields CASSSRVDTQYF.

This clonotype has just a few counts. The chain joins TRBV4-2 to TRBJ2-5, with TRBD2 as a possible D gene (5 bases). The CDR3 covers 16 residues. Trimming stripped 1 base from V and 5 bases from J, with 17 bases between. Germline CDR1 and CDR2: LGHNA and YNFKEQ. The CDR3 reads CASSQGIRPRGETQYF. The CDR3, as DNA: TGTGCCAGCAGCCAAGGTATTCGTCCGAGAGGGGAGACCCAGTACTTC.

In its sample, this clonotype was seen a few times. The CDR3 sequence is CASSLGTTGPGELFF. In DNA form, the CDR3 reads TGTGCCAGCAGCCTAGGGACTACGGGCCCCGGGGAGCTGTTTTTT. The rearrangement uses TRBV7-9 and TRBJ2-2; TRBD2 matches 7 bases. CDR1 SEHNR and CDR2 FQNEAQ come from the germline V gene (reference sequence). With 5 bases clipped from V and 6 bases from J, the junction kept 9 bases outside the gene matches. The CDR3 spans 15 residues.

The gene calls are TRBV9 and TRBJ2-5, with D possibly TRBD1 on 5 matching bases. The V gene lost 3 bases and the J gene lost 5 bases, with 11 bases spanning the gap. CDR3 size: 13 residues. Germline loops: CDR1 SGDLS, CDR2 YYNGEE. In nucleotides, the CDR3 is TGTGCCAGCAGCGGCCTCCCAGGGGAGACCCAGTACTTC. Translated, it gives CASSGLPGETQYF.

This clonotype occurred a few times. The chain couples TRBV5-1 to TRBJ2-3; 7 nucleotides agree with TRBD1. From germline, CDR1 is SGHRS and CDR2 YFSETQ. CDR3 length: 14 amino acids. The ends lost 3 bases at V and 1 base at J; junction bases unmatched: 2. CDR3 coding DNA: TGCGCCAGCAGCTCAGACAGGGGCACAGATACGCAGTATTTT. It translates to CASSSDRGTDTQYF. The entire variable domain, with the rest obtained from reference TRBV5-1 and TRBJ2-3, is as follows: KAGVTQTPRYLIKTRGQQVTLSCSPISGHRSVSWYQQTPGQGLQFLFEYFSETQRNKGNFPGRFSGRQFSNSRSEMNVSTLELGDSALYLCASSSDRGTDTQYFGPGTRLTVL.

The chain combines TRBV27 with TRBJ1-1; 8 bases match TRBD1. The germline gives CDR1 MNHEY, CDR2 SMNVEV (reference sequence). The CDR3 runs to 15 residues. Losses at the gene ends were 4 bases for V and 1 base for J; bases not matched to a gene: 5. CDR3 in DNA: TGTGCCAGCAGTTCACCACAGGGGGAGAACACTGAAGCTTTCTTT. Its translation: CASSSPQGENTEAFF.

This clonotype was observed a few times. The chain couples TRBV5-6 to TRBJ1-1, with TRBD1 as a possible D gene (6 bases). Trimming took 0 bases from V and 4 from J, leaving 16 bases between them. The CDR3 is made up of 16 amino acids. The germline gives CDR1 SGHDT, CDR2 YYEEEE. Here the CDR3 DNA reads TGTGCCAGCAGCTTGGAGTACCAGGGGCGGGGCACTGAAGCTTTCTTT. Amino acid sequence: CASSLEYQGRGTEAFF.

At least ten counts were recorded for this clonotype. The rearrangement links TRBV7-9 to TRBJ2-1, with no clear D. The CDR3 length is 13 residues. The germline V gene has CDR1 SEHNR and CDR2 FQNEAQ (reference sequence). V dropped 4 bases and J dropped 7 bases, with 11 bases sitting between them. The DNA for the CDR3 is TGTGCCAGCAGCTCAGGTGGTAGTAATGAGCAGTTCTTC. As protein: CASSSGGSNEQFF.

The chain employs TRBV2 and TRBJ1-5, with 9 bases fitting TRBD1. The CDR3 is 14 residues long. Germline V lookup: CDR1 SNHLY, CDR2 FYNNEI. V shed 6 bases, J shed 7 bases, and the junction held 7 bases outside the gene matches. The CDR3 loop is CASRGDREYQPQHF. The CDR3 coding sequence is TGTGCCAGCAGAGGGGACAGGGAGTACCAGCCCCAGCATTTT.

J is TRBJ2-1 and V is TRBV14; D perhaps matches TRBD2 (5 bases). V lost 0 bases and J 6 bases, leaving 12 bases between the germline ends. The CDR3 is 15 amino acids. Germline-derived CDR1 and CDR2 are SGHDN and FVKESK. The CDR3 region has the DNA TGTGCCAGCAGCCAAGAATCGGGGAGTTTCAATGAGCAGTTCTTC. Its protein is CASSQESGSFNEQFF.

The sample holds one count of this clonotype. V is TRBV6-6 and J is TRBJ2-5, with D tentatively TRBD2 (5 bases). Deletions cut 6 bases from V and 2 bases from J, with 7 bases between. The CDR3 loop spans 12 amino acids. Germline V gene sequence: CDR1 MNHNY, CDR2 SVGAGI (reference sequence). In DNA form, the CDR3 reads TGTGCCAGCAGGGTAGCGCAAGAGACCCAGTACTTC. It codes for CASRVAQETQYF.

This clonotype was observed at least ten times. The chain carries TRBV28 and TRBJ2-7; D unclear. From germline, CDR1 is MDHEN and CDR2 SYDVKM. The CDR3 consists of 11 residues. Between the trimmed V and J ends, which lost 6 bases and 4 bases, there was a span of 7 bases. In nucleotides, the CDR3 is TGTGCCAGCAGCGTGGGGTACGAGCAGTACGTC. Protein sequence: CASSVGYEQYV.

This clonotype was observed many times. This sequence joins TRBV20-1 and TRBJ1-5; the D is unclear. The CDR3 totals 14 residues. Between the trimmed V and J ends, which lost 6 bases and 5 bases, there was a span of 17 bases. Germline CDR1 reads DFQATT; CDR2 reads SNEGSKA (reference sequence). CDR3 DNA sequence: TGCAGTGCGGTAAAAGGGAAGGCAGATCAGCCCCAGCATTTT. Encoded protein: CSAVKGKADQPQHF.

This clonotype was detected only once. Written as DNA, the CDR3 is TGTGCCAGCAGTGTATCAGGGGGAGACATTCAGTACTTC. Protein: CASSVSGGDIQYF. The chain employs TRBV25-1 and TRBJ2-4; 7 positions match TRBD1. The CDR3 totals 13 residues. Looked up from germline, CDR1 is MGHDK and CDR2 is SYGVNS. J lost 8 bases, V lost 4 bases, and 5 bases had no gene match.

This clonotype was counted only a few times. The CDR3 region is CASSYGSGTEAFF. CDR3 coding DNA: TGTGCCAGCAGTTACGGGTCGGGGACTGAAGCTTTCTTT. V usage is TRBV6-5 and J usage is TRBJ1-1; D unclear. Germline V lookup: CDR1 MNHEY, CDR2 SVGAGI. The germline V and J ends were trimmed by 2 bases and 5 bases, with 9 bases remaining between them. This CDR3 contains 13 residues.

The sample holds a few counts of this clonotype. The chain joins TRBV4-3 to TRBJ1-2; 8 bases agree with TRBD1. Per germline, CDR1 LGHNA and CDR2 YSLEER. V gave up 0 bases and J gave up 7 bases; unmatched junction bases: 7. The CDR3 has 15 amino acids. CDR3 in amino acids: CASSQDTDRAPGYTF. DNA of the CDR3: TGCGCCAGCAGCCAAGACACGGACAGGGCACCTGGCTACACCTTC.

This clonotype was found a few times. The chain couples TRBV12-3 or TRBV12-4 to TRBJ1-1; D gene uncertain. V lost 4 bases, J lost 4 bases, and 7 bases lay in between. The CDR3 runs 12 residues. In nucleotides, the CDR3 is TGTGCCAGCAGTTCCGCGGTCACTGAAGCTTTCTTT. Protein sequence: CASSSAVTEAFF.

This chain uses TRBV9 with TRBJ2-3; unclear D gene. V shed 3 bases and J shed 4 bases, with 12 bases lying between them. This CDR3 contains 14 residues. CDR1 and CDR2 from the germline V gene are SGDLS and YYNGEE. CDR3 nucleotides: TGTGCCAGCAGCGCCCTAAACCAGGCAGATACGCAGTATTTT. Translating it yields CASSALNQADTQYF.

This clonotype was seen ten or more times. The chain employs TRBV5-1 and TRBJ1-2; D is unclear. Germline lookup yields CDR1 SGHRS and CDR2 YFSETQ. V shed 7 bases and J shed 4 bases, with 20 bases lying between them. The CDR3 length is 15 residues. The CDR3 DNA reads as TGCGCCAGCCACAGAGAAGCCGGGTCCTTCTATGGCTACACCTTC. Protein sequence: CASHREAGSFYGYTF.

This chain links TRBV5-1 with TRBJ1-1, with 10 bases matching TRBD1. The CDR3 totals 16 residues. J lost 6 bases, V lost 5 bases, and 13 bases had no gene match. Germline V gene sequence: CDR1 SGHRS, CDR2 YFSETQ. The CDR3 coding sequence is TGCGCCAGCAGGAATTGGATTCGACAGGGGGCCCCTGAAGCTTTCTTT. It encodes CASRNWIRQGAPEAFF.

Remarks on this clonotype: This could be a read error, since a much larger clone is one nucleotide away. The chain couples TRBV10-3 to TRBJ2-3; tentatively, D is TRBD1 (6 bases). Germline CDR1 ENHRY, CDR2 SYGVKD. The CDR3 has 13 residues. V was pared by 6 bases and J by 6 bases, with 13 bases between. DNA for the CDR3: TGTGCCATCAGCCCGCAGGGGTGGGATACGCAGTATTTT. This encodes CAISPQGWDTQYF.